The clone carrying this TCR beta chain turned up a few times. The antigen remains unidentified. This entry belongs to a study of cytomegalovirus exposure and HLA in healthy donors. Study-level points and caveats: In a later analysis, DRB1 alleles had the most associated TCRs; HLA-C alleles the fewest.

CDR3 length: 13 residues. With V trimmed by 8 bases and J by 7 bases, 5 bases remained unmatched. CDR1 is LNHDA, CDR2 SQIVND, per germline (reference sequence). This cohort consisted of healthy bone marrow donors. With 60 Vbeta and 13 Jbeta primers, the PCR was carried out. The data were produced by immunoSEQ multiplex PCR, yet TCRdb's version contains in-frame clones alone and is incomplete. The sample includes about 200,000 clones, more than 75% of them seen just once. The specimen was PBMCs. V usage is TRBV19 and J usage is TRBJ1-4; TRBD1 matches 9 bases. This clonotype originated in a male donor in good health and CMV-seropositive. The CDR3: CASSRDRVEKLFF. CDR3 coding DNA: TGTGCCAGTTCCCGGGACAGGGTTGAAAAACTGTTTTTT.